This TCR beta chain comes out of a study of blood T cell repertoires in COVID-19. Turning to the study itself: The study drew acute and convalescent COVID-19 samples from the United States, Italy and Spain.

TCRdb's copy holds only in-frame clones and misses some; the assay was immunoSEQ multiplex PCR. The sample contains about 380,000 clones, 81% of which appear only once. Germline trimming cut 3 bases from V and 8 bases from J; bases unmatched to any gene: 5. The CDR3 is 13 amino acids. Germline-derived CDR1 and CDR2 are MNHEY and SVGAGI. Concerning this clone itself: The sample has other DNA sequences that encode this CDR3 too.

The clonotype comes from a human donor with acute or convalescent COVID-19. The donor label of this sample is uncertain. The sequencing input was peripheral blood. The gene calls are TRBV6-5 and TRBJ1-2, with 8 bases lining up with TRBD1. In nucleotides, the CDR3 is TGTGCCAGCAGTTATTCAGGACAGGGCGGCTACACCTTC. Its protein is CASSYSGQGGYTF.